This TCR beta chain stems from a study of cytomegalovirus exposure and HLA in healthy donors. As for the donors, each was a healthy bone marrow donor. The J segment lost 1 base and the V segment lost 3 bases, leaving 6 bases of the junction unmatched. CDR1 and CDR2 (germline): SGHTA, FQGNSA. The CDR3 runs to 16 residues. Regarding this clone: Its antigen is not known.

Primers included in the PCR were 60 Vbeta and 13 Jbeta primers. Assay: immunoSEQ multiplex PCR; the TCRdb copy retains only in-frame clones and omits some. The repertoire consists of approximately 150,000 clones, with 75% occurring once and the leading ten covering 11%. Findings of the study overall: Rare TCR sequences predominated, though certain public TCRs were found in many donors. Later work found that TCR association rates differed between HLA loci; DRB1 had the most and HLA-C the fewest.

The sample taken for sequencing was PBMCs. The rearrangement joins TRBV7-2 to TRBJ1-5, with 7 bases aligning to TRBD1. This TCR was recovered from a young man in good health and CMV-seropositive. For the CDR3, the DNA is TGTGCCAGCAGCTTCACCGGGACAGCGAGCAATCAGCCCCAGCATTTT. Its translation is CASSFTGTASNQPQHF.